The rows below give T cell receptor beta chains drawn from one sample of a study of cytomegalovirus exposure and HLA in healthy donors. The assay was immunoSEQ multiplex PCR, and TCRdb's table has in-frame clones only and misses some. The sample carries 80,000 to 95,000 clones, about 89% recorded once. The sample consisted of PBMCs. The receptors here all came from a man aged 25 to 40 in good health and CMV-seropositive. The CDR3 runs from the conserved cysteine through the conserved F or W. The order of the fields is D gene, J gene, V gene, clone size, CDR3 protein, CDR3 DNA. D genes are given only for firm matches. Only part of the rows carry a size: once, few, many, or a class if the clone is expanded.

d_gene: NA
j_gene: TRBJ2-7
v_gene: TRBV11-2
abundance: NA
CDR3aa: CASRIDWDNSYEQYF
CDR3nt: TGTGCCAGCAGAATCGATTGGGACAATTCCTACGAGCAGTACTTC

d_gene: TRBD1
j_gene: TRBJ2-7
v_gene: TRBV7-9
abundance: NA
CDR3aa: CASSPPGTGLYEQYF
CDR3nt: TGTGCCAGCAGCCCCCCCGGGACAGGGTTATACGAGCAGTACTTC

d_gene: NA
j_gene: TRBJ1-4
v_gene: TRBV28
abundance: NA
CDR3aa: CASSLTGFATNEKLFF
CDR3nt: TGTGCCAGCAGTCTTACAGGGTTTGCAACTAATGAAAAACTGTTTTTT

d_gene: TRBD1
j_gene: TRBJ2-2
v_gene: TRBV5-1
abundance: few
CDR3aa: CASSPGQDRTGELFF
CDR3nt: TGCGCCAGCAGCCCCGGACAGGATCGCACCGGGGAGCTGTTTTTT

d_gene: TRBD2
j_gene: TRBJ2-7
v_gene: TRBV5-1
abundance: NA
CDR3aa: CASSLVAGGLYEQYF
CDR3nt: TGCGCCAGCAGCTTAGTGGCGGGAGGATTGTACGAGCAGTACTTC

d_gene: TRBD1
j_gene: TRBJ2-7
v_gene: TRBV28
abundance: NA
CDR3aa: CASSSGTGDYEQYF
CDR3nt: TGTGCCAGCAGTTCCGGGACAGGGGACTACGAGCAGTACTTC

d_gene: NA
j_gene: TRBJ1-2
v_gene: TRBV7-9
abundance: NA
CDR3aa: CASSRGGSGYTF
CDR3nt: TGTGCCAGCAGCCGAGGGGGAAGTGGCTACACCTTC

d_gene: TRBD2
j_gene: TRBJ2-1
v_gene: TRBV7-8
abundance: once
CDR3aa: CASSFQLAVLYNEQFF
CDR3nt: TGTGCCAGCAGCTTCCAACTAGCGGTTCTCTACAATGAGCAGTTCTTC

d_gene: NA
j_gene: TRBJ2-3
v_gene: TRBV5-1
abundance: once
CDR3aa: CASSLGGLGGGSTDTQYF
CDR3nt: TGCGCCAGCAGCTTGGGGGGGCTCGGTGGGGGAAGCACAGATACGCAGTATTTT

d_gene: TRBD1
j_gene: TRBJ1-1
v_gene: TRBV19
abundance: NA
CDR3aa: CASRDRGWTEAFF
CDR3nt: TGTGCCAGTAGGGACAGGGGTTGGACTGAAGCTTTCTTT

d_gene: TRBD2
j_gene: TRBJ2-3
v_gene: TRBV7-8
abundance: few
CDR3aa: CASSQGTSGTDTQYF
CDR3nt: TGTGCCAGCAGCCAAGGGACTAGCGGCACAGATACGCAGTATTTT

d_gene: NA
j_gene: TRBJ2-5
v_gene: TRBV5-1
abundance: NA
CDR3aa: CASSLATVKETQYF
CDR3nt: TGCGCCAGCAGCTTGGCGACAGTCAAAGAGACCCAGTACTTC

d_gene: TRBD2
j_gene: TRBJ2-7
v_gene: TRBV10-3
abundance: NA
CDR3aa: CAISESGGKSSYEQYF
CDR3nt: TGTGCCATCAGTGAGTCCGGGGGGAAGAGCTCCTACGAGCAGTACTTC

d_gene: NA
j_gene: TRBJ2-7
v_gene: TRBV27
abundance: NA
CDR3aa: CASSFRVAYEQYF
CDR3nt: TGTGCCAGCAGTTTCAGGGTGGCCTACGAGCAGTACTTC

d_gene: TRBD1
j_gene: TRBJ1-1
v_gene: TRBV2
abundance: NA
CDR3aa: CASSEETGTEAFF
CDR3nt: TGTGCCAGCAGTGAAGAGACAGGGACTGAAGCTTTCTTT

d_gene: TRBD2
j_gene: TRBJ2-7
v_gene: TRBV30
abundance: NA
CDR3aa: CAWSVGLVYEQYF
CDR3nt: TGTGCCTGGAGTGTGGGACTAGTCTACGAGCAGTACTTC

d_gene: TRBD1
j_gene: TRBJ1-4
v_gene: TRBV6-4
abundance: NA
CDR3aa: CASSDDRASNEKLFF
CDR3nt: TGTGCCAGCAGTGACGACAGGGCGAGTAATGAAAAACTGTTTTTT

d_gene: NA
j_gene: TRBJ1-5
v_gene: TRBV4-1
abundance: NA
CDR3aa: CASSQGAGRSNQPQHF
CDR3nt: TGCGCCAGCAGCCAAGGGGCAGGGAGGTCCAATCAGCCCCAGCATTTT